This TCR beta chain is drawn from a study of shared clonotypes between healthy human individuals. Turning to the study itself: Participating donors consisted of two women and a few men aged 18 to 49. Study conclusions and caveats: Naive subsets usually exceeded memory subsets in estimated richness.

Concerning this clone itself: Its antigen is unidentified.

The germline CDR1 and CDR2 sequences are LGHNT and FRNRAP. The ends were cut back, 0 bases at V and 6 bases at J, with 11 bases in the middle. The CDR3 consists of 15 residues. The study ran the assay at deep level. Sequencing used immunoSEQ multiplex PCR; TCRdb keeps in-frame clones, though not all of them. The sample includes approximately 2.5 million clones, over 85% of them seen just once. The sequencing input was naive CD4+ T cells sorted from blood. The subset denotes: CD45RA+ positively selected. The receptor's source is a man aged 18-30 years in good health. The gene calls are TRBV12-5 and TRBJ1-4; TRBD1 might be the D (5 bases). In DNA, the CDR3 is TGTGCTAGTGGTTTGGTAAGGGAGGGGTATGAAAAACTGTTTTTT. Its translation is CASGLVREGYEKLFF.